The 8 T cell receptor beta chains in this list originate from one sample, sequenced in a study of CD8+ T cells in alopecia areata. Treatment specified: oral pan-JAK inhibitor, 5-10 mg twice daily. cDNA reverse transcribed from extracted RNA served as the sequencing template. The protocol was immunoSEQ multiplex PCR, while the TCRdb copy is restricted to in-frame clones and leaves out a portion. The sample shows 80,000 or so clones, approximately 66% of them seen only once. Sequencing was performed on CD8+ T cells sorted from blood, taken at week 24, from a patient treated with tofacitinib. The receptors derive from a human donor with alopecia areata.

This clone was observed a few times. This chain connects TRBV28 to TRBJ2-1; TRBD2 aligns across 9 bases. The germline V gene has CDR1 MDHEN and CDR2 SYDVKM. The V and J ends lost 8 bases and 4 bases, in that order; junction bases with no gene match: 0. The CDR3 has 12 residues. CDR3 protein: CASLAGYNEQFF. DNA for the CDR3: TGTGCCAGCCTAGCGGGGTACAATGAGCAGTTCTTC.

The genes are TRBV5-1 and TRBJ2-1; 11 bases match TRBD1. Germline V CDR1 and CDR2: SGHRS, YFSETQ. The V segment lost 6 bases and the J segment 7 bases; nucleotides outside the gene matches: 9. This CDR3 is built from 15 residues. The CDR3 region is CASTPVDRGLNEQFF. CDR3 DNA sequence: TGCGCCAGCACCCCGGTGGACAGGGGGCTAAATGAGCAGTTCTTC.

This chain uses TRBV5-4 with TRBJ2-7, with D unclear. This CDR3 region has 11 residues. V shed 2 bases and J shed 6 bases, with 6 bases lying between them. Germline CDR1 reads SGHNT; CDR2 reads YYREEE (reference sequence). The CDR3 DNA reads TGTGCCAGCAGCTTTTCTAGCGAGCAGTACTTC. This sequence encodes CASSFSSEQYF.

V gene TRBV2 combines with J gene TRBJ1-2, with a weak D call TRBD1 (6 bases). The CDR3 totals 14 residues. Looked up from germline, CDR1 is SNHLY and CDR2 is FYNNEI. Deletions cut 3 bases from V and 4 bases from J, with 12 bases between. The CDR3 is CASSEGGMSYGYTF. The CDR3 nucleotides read TGTGCCAGCAGTGAGGGGGGCATGAGCTATGGCTACACCTTC. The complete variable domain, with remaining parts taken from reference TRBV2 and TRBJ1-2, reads EPEVTQTPSHQVTQMGQEVILRCVPISNHLYFYWYRQILGQKVEFLVSFYNNEISEKSEIFDDQFSVERPDGSNFTLKIRSTKLEDSAMYFCASSEGGMSYGYTFGSGTRLTVV.

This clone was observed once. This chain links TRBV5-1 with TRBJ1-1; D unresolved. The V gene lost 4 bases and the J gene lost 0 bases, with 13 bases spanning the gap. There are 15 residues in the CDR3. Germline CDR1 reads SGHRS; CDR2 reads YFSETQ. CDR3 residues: CASSPNPGLNTEAFF. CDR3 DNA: TGCGCCAGCAGCCCCAATCCGGGTTTGAACACTGAAGCTTTCTTT.

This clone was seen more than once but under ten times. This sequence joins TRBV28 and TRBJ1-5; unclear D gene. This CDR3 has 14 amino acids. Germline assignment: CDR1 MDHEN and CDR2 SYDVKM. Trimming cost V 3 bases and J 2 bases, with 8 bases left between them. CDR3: CASSFGVGNQPQHF. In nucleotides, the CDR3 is TGTGCCAGCAGTTTTGGGGTCGGCAATCAGCCCCAGCATTTT.

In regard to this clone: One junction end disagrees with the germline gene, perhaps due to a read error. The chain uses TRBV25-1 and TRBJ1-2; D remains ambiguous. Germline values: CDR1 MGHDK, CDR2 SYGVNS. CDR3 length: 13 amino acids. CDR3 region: CDSSESRSYGYTF. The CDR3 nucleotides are TGTGACAGCAGTGAATCCCGGAGCTATGGCTACACCTTC.

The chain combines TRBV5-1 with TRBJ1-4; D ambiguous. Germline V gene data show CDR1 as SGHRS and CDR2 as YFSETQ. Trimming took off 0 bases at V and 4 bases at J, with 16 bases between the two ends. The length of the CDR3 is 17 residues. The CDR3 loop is CASSLVVLAGDNEKLFF. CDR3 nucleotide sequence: TGCGCCAGCAGCTTGGTGGTCCTAGCGGGTGATAATGAAAAACTGTTTTTT. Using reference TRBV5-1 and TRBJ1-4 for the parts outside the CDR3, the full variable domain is KAGVTQTPRYLIKTRGQQVTLSCSPISGHRSVSWYQQTPGQGLQFLFEYFSETQRNKGNFPGRFSGRQFSNSRSEMNVSTLELGDSALYLCASSLVVLAGDNEKLFFGSGTQLSVL.